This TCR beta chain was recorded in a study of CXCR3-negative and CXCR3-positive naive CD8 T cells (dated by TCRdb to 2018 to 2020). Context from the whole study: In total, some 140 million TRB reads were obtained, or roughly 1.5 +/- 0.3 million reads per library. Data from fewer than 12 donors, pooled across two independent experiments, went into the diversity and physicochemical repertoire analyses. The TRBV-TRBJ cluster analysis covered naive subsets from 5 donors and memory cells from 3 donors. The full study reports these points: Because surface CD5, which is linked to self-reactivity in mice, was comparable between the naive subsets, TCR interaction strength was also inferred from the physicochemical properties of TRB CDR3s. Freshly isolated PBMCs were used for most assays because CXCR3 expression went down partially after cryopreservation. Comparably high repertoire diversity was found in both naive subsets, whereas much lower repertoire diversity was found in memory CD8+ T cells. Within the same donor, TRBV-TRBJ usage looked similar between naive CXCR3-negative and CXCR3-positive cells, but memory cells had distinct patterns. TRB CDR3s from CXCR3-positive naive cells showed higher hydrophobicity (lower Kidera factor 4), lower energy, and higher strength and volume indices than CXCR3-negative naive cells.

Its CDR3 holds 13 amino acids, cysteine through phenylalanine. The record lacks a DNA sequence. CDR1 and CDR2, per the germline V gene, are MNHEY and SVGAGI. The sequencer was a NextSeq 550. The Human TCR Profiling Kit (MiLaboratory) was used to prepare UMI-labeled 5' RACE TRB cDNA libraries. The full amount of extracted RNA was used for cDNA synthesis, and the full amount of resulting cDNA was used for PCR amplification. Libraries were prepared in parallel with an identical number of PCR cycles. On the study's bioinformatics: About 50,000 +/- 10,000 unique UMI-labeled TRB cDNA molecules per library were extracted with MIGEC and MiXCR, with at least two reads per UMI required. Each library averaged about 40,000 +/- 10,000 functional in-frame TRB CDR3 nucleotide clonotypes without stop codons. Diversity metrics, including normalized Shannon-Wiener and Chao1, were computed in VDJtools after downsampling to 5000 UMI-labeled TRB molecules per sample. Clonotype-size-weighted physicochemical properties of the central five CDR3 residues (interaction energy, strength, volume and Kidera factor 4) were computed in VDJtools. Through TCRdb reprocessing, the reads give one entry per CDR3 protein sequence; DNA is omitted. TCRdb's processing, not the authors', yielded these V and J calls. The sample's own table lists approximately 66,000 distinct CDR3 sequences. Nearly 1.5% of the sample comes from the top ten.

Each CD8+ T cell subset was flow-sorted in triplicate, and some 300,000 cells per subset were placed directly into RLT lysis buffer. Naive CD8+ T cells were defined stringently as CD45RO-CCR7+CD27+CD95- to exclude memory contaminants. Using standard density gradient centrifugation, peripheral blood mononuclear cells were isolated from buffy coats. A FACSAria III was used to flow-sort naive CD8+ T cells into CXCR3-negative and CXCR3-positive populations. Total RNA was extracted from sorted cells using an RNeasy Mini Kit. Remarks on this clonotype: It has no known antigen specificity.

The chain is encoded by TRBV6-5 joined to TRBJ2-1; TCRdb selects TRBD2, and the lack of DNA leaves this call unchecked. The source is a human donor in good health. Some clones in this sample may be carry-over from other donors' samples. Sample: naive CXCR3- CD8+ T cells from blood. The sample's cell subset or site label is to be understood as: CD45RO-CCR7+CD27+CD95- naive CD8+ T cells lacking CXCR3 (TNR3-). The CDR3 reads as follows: CASSLGEGNEQFF.